A single sample gave rise to the 12 T cell receptor beta chains below, sequenced in a study of shared clonotypes between healthy human individuals. Cells designated naive CD8 were CD45RO-negative and were positively selected for CCR7, with terminally differentiated effector memory CD45RA+ cells excluded. Repertoires were generated with immunoSEQ multiplex PCR, while TCRdb's copy carries only in-frame clones and drops some. The sample has some 2 million clones, 85% to 95% seen once. Sequenced sample: naive CD8+ T cells sorted from blood. The receptor source for this set is a young man in good health.

This clone was seen just once. V usage is TRBV7-2 and J usage is TRBJ2-7, with D possibly matching TRBD2 (5 bases). CDR3 length equals 12 residues. Trimming shortened V by 4 bases and J by 3 bases, and 7 bases separated the two germline ends. Looked up from germline, CDR1 is SGHTA and CDR2 is FQGNSA. CDR3 residues: CASSWAGYEQYF. The CDR3 bases are TGTGCCAGCAGCTGGGCGGGCTACGAGCAGTACTTC. Full variable domain (remainder filled in from reference TRBV7-2 and TRBJ2-7): GAGVSQSPSNKVTEKGKDVELRCDPISGHTALYWYRQSLGQGLEFLIYFQGNSAPDKSGLPSDRFSAERTGGSVSTLTIQRTQQEDSAVYLCASSWAGYEQYFGPGTRLTVT.

The chain couples TRBV11-2 to TRBJ2-7; D possibly corresponds to TRBD1 (9 bases). V lost 7 bases and J lost 6, with 25 bases in between. Per germline, CDR1 SGHAT and CDR2 FQNNGV. The CDR3 consists of 16 residues. The CDR3 nucleotides are TGTGCCAGCACCCCTTCGGGAGGGTCGACAGGGGGCGAGCAGTACTTC. Its protein product is CASTPSGGSTGGEQYF.

CDR3 DNA: TGTGCCACCAGCGGCGGGGGTTTTGAGCAGTTCTTC. Its protein is CATSGGGFEQFF. The gene calls are TRBV15 and TRBJ2-1; 7 bases align to TRBD2. Germline CDR1 and CDR2: LNHNV and YYDKDF (reference sequence). The CDR3 runs 12 residues. Trimming removed 5 bases from V and 9 bases from J; junction bases left unmatched: 4.

The CDR3 loop is CASSPMGLAFHEQFF. CDR3 bases: TGTGCCAGCAGCCCCATGGGACTAGCGTTCCATGAGCAGTTCTTC. The rearrangement joins TRBV6-6 to TRBJ2-1, with TRBD2 matching 10 bases. The V and J ends lost 6 bases and 8 bases, in that order; junction bases with no gene match: 10. Per germline, CDR1 MNHNY and CDR2 SVGAGI (reference sequence). The CDR3 sequence is 15 residues long.

The sample holds one count of this clone. This chain joins TRBV19 and TRBJ1-1, with D maybe TRBD1 (5 bases). V was cut by 10 bases and J by 9 bases, with 15 bases left in between. This CDR3 is built from 11 residues. Germline V gene data show CDR1 as LNHDA and CDR2 as SQIVND (reference sequence). The CDR3 nucleotides are TGTGCCACAATGCTCGGGACCCAAGCTTTCTTT. It specifies CATMLGTQAFF.

On this clone: Additional DNA sequences in this sample encode the identical CDR3. The rearrangement uses TRBV13 and TRBJ2-7; 8 bases map to TRBD1. V lost 4 bases to trimming and J lost 4 bases; unmatched junction nucleotides: 6. This CDR3 has 14 amino acids. Germline assignment: CDR1 PRHDT and CDR2 FYEKMQ (reference sequence). The DNA for the CDR3 is TGTGCCAGCAGCTCGTCAGGGGGCGCGTACGAGCAGTACTTC. This encodes CASSSSGGAYEQYF.

The chain uses TRBV6-1 and TRBJ1-1; tentative D call: TRBD1 (6 bases). The CDR3 length is 12 residues. Deletions cut 5 bases from V and 6 bases from J, with 10 bases between. Germline CDR1 MNHNS, CDR2 SASEGT. This chain's CDR3 is CASSWGGPEAFF. CDR3 in DNA: TGTGCCAGCAGTTGGGGGGGCCCTGAAGCTTTCTTT.

This clone was found once. This sample includes further DNA sequences coding for the same CDR3. The chain employs TRBV7-2 and TRBJ2-7; 7 nucleotides line up with TRBD2. Losses at the gene ends were 3 bases for V and 1 base for J; bases not matched to a gene: 3. CDR1 SGHTA and CDR2 FQGNSA come from the germline V gene. The CDR3 contains 14 residues. This CDR3 reads CASSFGGSSYEQYF. CDR3 bases: TGTGCCAGCAGCTTCGGCGGGAGTTCCTACGAGCAGTACTTC. The whole variable domain, filled in from reference TRBV7-2 and TRBJ2-7, reads GAGVSQSPSNKVTEKGKDVELRCDPISGHTALYWYRQSLGQGLEFLIYFQGNSAPDKSGLPSDRFSAERTGGSVSTLTIQRTQQEDSAVYLCASSFGGSSYEQYFGPGTRLTVT.

V and J are TRBV13 and TRBJ1-3; unclear D gene. Trimming removed 2 bases from V and 0 bases from J, with 11 bases in between. Germline CDR1 and CDR2: PRHDT and FYEKMQ (reference sequence). This CDR3 region has 16 residues. The CDR3 sequence is CASSLSAGLSGNTIYF. In DNA, the CDR3 is TGTGCCAGCAGCTTATCGGCCGGCCTCTCTGGAAACACCATATATTTT.

The rearrangement joins TRBV4-3 to TRBJ2-7, with D uncertain. Deletions cut 2 bases from V and 3 bases from J, with 8 bases between. The germline CDR1 and CDR2 sequences are LGHNA and YSLEER. CDR3 length: 13 residues. CDR3 loop: CASSQFHGYEQYF. DNA of the CDR3: TGCGCCAGCAGCCAATTCCACGGCTACGAGCAGTACTTC.

The chain is built from TRBV6-5 and TRBJ2-7; D is possibly TRBD2 (7 bases). Trimming pared 7 bases from V and 2 bases from J, leaving 18 bases between. Germline-derived CDR1 and CDR2 are MNHEY and SVGAGI. This CDR3 has 15 amino acids. CDR3 bases: TGTGCCAGCACCCCCTATGGGGGGGCCCCCTACGAGCAGTACTTC. Protein: CASTPYGGAPYEQYF.

This clone was observed a single time. V gene TRBV6-6 combines with J gene TRBJ2-1; tentative D call: TRBD2 (5 bases). This CDR3 has 14 residues. V lost 5 bases to trimming and J lost 4 bases, with 12 bases between them. Germline V lookup: CDR1 MNHNY, CDR2 SVGAGI (reference sequence). In nucleotides, the CDR3 is TGTGCCAGCAGTAACCTACTAGATTACAATGAGCAGTTCTTC. It translates to CASSNLLDYNEQFF.